One sample yielded the 2 T cell receptor beta chains listed below, sequenced in a study of T cells after yellow fever vaccination. One entry per CDR3 protein results from TCRdb running MiXCR on the 5' RACE reads. The sample carries 200,000 to 300,000 distinct CDR3 sequences, 6% to 8% recorded once. Sequencing was performed on CD4+ T cells sorted from PBMCs, taken on the day of the yellow fever booster vaccination. The receptor set was obtained from a man in his thirties or forties who received the YFV17D yellow fever vaccine.

The CDR3 nucleotides read TGTGCCAGCAGCATGGGACTAGCTGTAAACGAGCAGTACTTC. The encoded protein is CASSMGLAVNEQYF. The chain employs TRBV7-2 and TRBJ2-7, with 9 bases lining up with TRBD2. This CDR3 comprises 14 residues. Per the germline V gene, CDR1 is SGHTA and CDR2 is FQGNSA. Trimming removed 5 bases from V and 5 bases from J; junction bases left unmatched: 7.

The chain carries TRBV4-3 and TRBJ2-2; 10 nucleotides match TRBD2. V gave up 4 bases and J gave up 4 bases; unmatched junction bases: 15. This CDR3 comprises 19 residues. Germline V CDR1 and CDR2: LGHNA, YSLEER. Here the CDR3 reads CASSRQISGRAYSTGELFF. CDR3 sequence (DNA): TGCGCCAGCAGCCGGCAGATCAGCGGGAGGGCCTATAGCACCGGGGAGCTGTTTTTT.